This T cell receptor beta chain was sequenced during a study of early T cells in non-severe SARS-CoV-2 infection. Across the whole study: From unsorted whole blood, bulk RNA was sequenced, and the chains remained unpaired. General observations from the study: Reliance on VDJdb matching favored anti-spike CD8 responses; private and CD4 specificities were missed.

J was trimmed by 7 bases and V by 6 bases; bases with no gene match: 8. CDR1 is MNHEY and CDR2 is SVGEGT in the germline V gene. The CDR3 has 16 amino acids. Ten or more counts support this clonotype. What it binds is not known. Individual cDNA molecules received unique molecular identifiers. TCRdb fed the 5' RACE reads into MiXCR, producing one record per CDR3 protein. The sample lists 51,000 or so distinct CDR3 sequences; about 10% were seen once. Specimen: whole blood. The rearrangement links TRBV6-2 or TRBV6-3 to TRBJ2-1, with TRBD2 matching 14 bases. This clonotype originated in an adult who was a healthcare worker with PCR-confirmed SARS-CoV-2 infection or an uninfected control (not recorded which). CDR3 amino acids: CASRHRLAGGFNEQFF. CDR3 in DNA: TGTGCCAGCAGACACCGACTAGCGGGGGGGTTTAATGAGCAGTTCTTC.